What follows is one T cell receptor (beta chain) and its context. The CDR3 is 16 residues long. Sequenced by immunoSEQ multiplex PCR; TCRdb stores in-frame clones only, minus some. The repertoire holds more than 90,000 clones, around nine tenths seen once, with 7.8% in the top ten. The source of the sample is a study of control samples from healthy donors and cancer patients. The chain has TRBV12-2 and TRBJ1-1; the tabulated D call, TRBD1, remains unverified against the DNA. TRBV12-2 is annotated as a pseudogene. The source is a man aged 30 to 45 in good health. The sample comprised blood. In nucleotides, the CDR3 is TGTGCAAGTCGCTATAACAGGGGCCGCCCCGACACTGAAGCTTTCTTT. Protein product: CASRYNRGRPDTEAFF.